A single sample gave rise to the 25 T cell receptor beta chains below, sequenced in a study of T cell responses to AZD1222 COVID-19 vaccine. The protocol was immunoSEQ multiplex PCR, while the TCRdb copy is restricted to in-frame clones and leaves out a portion. This sample has about 160,000 clones, with approximately 90% found just once. The starting material was peripheral blood, obtained 28 days after the second AZD1222 dose. Receptor source: an adult who received the AZD1222 COVID-19 vaccine.

The chain couples TRBV4-3 to TRBJ1-1, with D possibly being TRBD1 (6 bases). This CDR3 spans 16 amino acids. Germline V lookup: CDR1 LGHNA, CDR2 YSLEER. V was cut by 3 bases and J by 1 base, with 15 bases left in between. The DNA of the CDR3 is TGCGCCAGCAGCCAGGTTAGGACAGAGCCGAACACTGAAGCTTTCTTT. This sequence encodes CASSQVRTEPNTEAFF.

The table lists this clone with a count of one. J is TRBJ1-1 and V is TRBV12-3 or TRBV12-4, with D uncertain. The CDR3 has 12 residues. Trimming cost V 8 bases and J 3 bases, with 10 bases left between them. The CDR3 sequence is CASSPEYTEAFF. The CDR3, as DNA: TGTGCCAGCTCTCCGGAATACACTGAAGCTTTCTTT.

The chain recombines TRBV19 with TRBJ2-3, with TRBD2 identical over 9 bases. The CDR3 consists of 15 residues. Looked up from germline, CDR1 is LNHDA and CDR2 is SQIVND (reference sequence). Trimming cost V 5 bases and J 0 bases; bases outside gene matches: 3. CDR3 residues: CASSVLAGSTDTQYF. Written as DNA, the CDR3 is TGTGCCAGTAGTGTGCTAGCGGGGAGCACAGATACGCAGTATTTT.

V and J are TRBV29-1 and TRBJ2-2; D is possibly TRBD2 (5 bases). The CDR3 totals 11 residues. The germline V gene encodes CDR1 SQVTM and CDR2 ANQGSEA. Trimming pared 7 bases from V and 5 bases from J, leaving 8 bases between. The CDR3 loop is CSATGTGELFF. In DNA, the CDR3 is TGCAGCGCCACGGGGACCGGGGAGCTGTTTTTT.

The chain employs TRBV10-3 and TRBJ2-7, with D perhaps matching TRBD1 (6 bases). Germline CDR1 ENHRY, CDR2 SYGVKD. The CDR3 runs to 13 residues. Trimming removed 4 bases from V and 6 bases from J, with 13 bases in between. The CDR3 is CAISGTQGGEQYF. The CDR3 coding sequence is TGTGCCATCAGTGGAACACAGGGTGGCGAGCAGTACTTC.

The V gene is TRBV25-1, the J gene TRBJ1-4, with unresolved D. With 7 bases removed from V and 7 bases from J, the gap between germline ends came to 13 bases. This CDR3 has 13 amino acids. Germline V lookup: CDR1 MGHDK, CDR2 SYGVNS. CDR3 loop: CASIVKVREKLFF. The DNA of the CDR3 is TGTGCCAGCATCGTCAAGGTTCGTGAAAAACTGTTTTTT.

This clone was recorded a few times. The V gene is TRBV7-3, the J gene TRBJ2-7; D not certain. The CDR3 sequence is 12 residues long. Germline V gene sequence: CDR1 SGHTA, CDR2 FQGTGA. Trimming cost V 1 base and J 6 bases, with 7 bases left between them. The CDR3 loop reads CASSLREGEQYF. The CDR3 DNA reads as TGTGCCAGCAGCTTAAGGGAAGGCGAGCAGTACTTC. Full variable domain (outside the CDR3, taken from reference TRBV7-3 and TRBJ2-7): GAGVSQTPSNKVTEKGKYVELRCDPISGHTALYWYRQSLGQGPEFLIYFQGTGAADDSGLPNDRFFAVRPEGSVSTLKIQRTERGDSAVYLCASSLREGEQYFGPGTRLTVT.

This clone was counted a few times. A much larger clone is a single base away; this may be a read error. The rearrangement links TRBV5-8 to TRBJ1-5; no reliable D call. The CDR3 length is 11 residues. V lost 4 bases and J lost 4, with 3 bases in between. Germline V gene lookup returns CDR1 SGHTS and CDR2 YDEGEE. CDR3 sequence reads: CASSTNQPQHF. CDR3 DNA sequence: TGTGCCAGCAGCACGAATCAGCCCCAGCATTTT.

V is TRBV2 and J is TRBJ2-2; D might be TRBD2 (5 bases). V lost 7 bases to trimming and J lost 1 base, with 13 bases between them. This CDR3 has 15 residues. From germline, CDR1 is SNHLY and CDR2 FYNNEI. DNA of the CDR3: TGTGCCAGCATATCGGAGGCTAGGAACACCGGGGAGCTGTTTTTT. Amino acids: CASISEARNTGELFF.

The V call is TRBV7-9, the J call TRBJ1-1; a weak D match, TRBD1 (6 bases). Deletions cut 5 bases from V and 1 base from J, with 14 bases between. This CDR3 comprises 15 residues. Germline values: CDR1 SEHNR, CDR2 FQNEAQ (reference sequence). The CDR3: CASSAQGRQNTEAFF. The CDR3 DNA reads as TGTGCCAGCAGCGCACAGGGTCGGCAGAACACTGAAGCTTTCTTT.

The chain joins TRBV6-5 to TRBJ2-7; the match to TRBD1 covers 10 bases. CDR1 is MNHEY, CDR2 SVGAGI, per germline. The CDR3 has 15 amino acids. The J segment lost 2 bases and the V segment lost 7 bases, leaving 8 bases of the junction unmatched. DNA of the CDR3: TGTGCCAGCATCCTCGGGACAGGGGTCCCCTACGAGCAGTACTTC. This codes for CASILGTGVPYEQYF.

This chain joins TRBV7-2 and TRBJ1-6; 7 positions match TRBD1. Germline trimming cut 4 bases from V and 10 bases from J; bases unmatched to any gene: 7. Germline V lookup: CDR1 SGHTA, CDR2 FQGNSA. The CDR3 is 14 amino acids. In DNA form, the CDR3 reads TGTGCCAGCAGCTCGGGACAGCGGGTCTCACCCCTCCACTTT. This sequence encodes CASSSGQRVSPLHF. Complete variable domain (other parts from reference TRBV7-2 and TRBJ1-6): GAGVSQSPSNKVTEKGKDVELRCDPISGHTALYWYRQSLGQGLEFLIYFQGNSAPDKSGLPSDRFSAERTGGSVSTLTIQRTQQEDSAVYLCASSSGQRVSPLHFGNGTRLTVT.

This chain connects TRBV7-2 to TRBJ2-7; 9 bases are a match to TRBD1. The ends lost 5 bases at V and 2 bases at J; junction bases unmatched: 7. In germline, CDR1 is SGHTA, CDR2 FQGNSA. The CDR3 is 15 amino acids. As DNA, the CDR3 is TGTGCCAGCAGCCTCGACAGGGGGGCCCCCTACGAGCAGTACTTC. Translation: CASSLDRGAPYEQYF. Variable domain in full (rest from reference TRBV7-2 and TRBJ2-7): GAGVSQSPSNKVTEKGKDVELRCDPISGHTALYWYRQSLGQGLEFLIYFQGNSAPDKSGLPSDRFSAERTGGSVSTLTIQRTQQEDSAVYLCASSLDRGAPYEQYFGPGTRLTVT.

This chain connects TRBV12-5 to TRBJ2-1; 10 bases agree with TRBD2. CDR3 size: 17 residues. Germline lookup yields CDR1 LGHNT and CDR2 FRNRAP. Trimming cost V 4 bases and J 4 bases; bases outside gene matches: 10. The CDR3 DNA follows: TGTGCTAGTGGTTCGGTTCAGGGGACTAGCGTTTACAATGAGCAGTTCTTC. Encoded protein: CASGSVQGTSVYNEQFF.

The rearrangement joins TRBV6-1 to TRBJ1-1; possible D gene TRBD1, 5 bases. Trimming left V 4 bases short and J 0 bases short, with 21 bases between. Germline V gene data show CDR1 as MNHNS and CDR2 as SASEGT. This CDR3 contains 18 residues. CDR3 coding DNA: TGTGCCAGCAGTGCTACAGGTCCGGGCTTTAGTATGAACACTGAAGCTTTCTTT. Encoded protein: CASSATGPGFSMNTEAFF.

The chain employs TRBV7-9 and TRBJ2-5; 9 positions match TRBD2. V shed 7 bases and J 4 bases; nucleotides not matched to a gene: 10. Germline V CDR1 and CDR2: SEHNR, FQNEAQ (reference sequence). The CDR3 has 15 amino acids. The CDR3 loop reads CASTSNSGGRETQYF. CDR3 coding DNA: TGTGCCAGCACCTCCAATAGCGGGGGAAGAGAGACCCAGTACTTC.

V and J are TRBV15 and TRBJ1-3; possibly TRBD1 for D (5 bases). Trimming shortened V by 3 bases and J by 8 bases, and 17 bases separated the two germline ends. The CDR3 sequence is 15 residues long. The germline V gene encodes CDR1 LNHNV and CDR2 YYDKDF (reference sequence). CDR3 DNA: TGTGCCACCAGCAGCCTCGGGGGGGGGATGGACACCATATATTTT. Translated: CATSSLGGGMDTIYF.

Only one count was recorded for this clone. The chain employs TRBV29-1 and TRBJ1-1; TRBD1 matches at 8 bases. Per germline, CDR1 SQVTM and CDR2 ANQGSEA. This CDR3 spans 13 amino acids. J was trimmed by 2 bases and V by 7 bases; bases with no gene match: 6. This CDR3 reads CSAADRGNTEAFF. The CDR3 region has the DNA TGCAGCGCCGCTGACAGGGGAAACACTGAAGCTTTCTTT.

This clone was counted once. The chain uses TRBV6-5 and TRBJ1-3; D gene unclear. Between the trimmed V and J ends, which lost 6 bases and 9 bases, there was a span of 12 bases. The germline V gene has CDR1 MNHEY and CDR2 SVGAGI. The CDR3 is 12 amino acids. This chain's CDR3 is CASRPSEGTIYF. In DNA, the CDR3 is TGTGCCAGCAGGCCTTCGGAGGGCACCATATATTTT.

This clone was seen more than once but under ten times. This chain links TRBV20-1 with TRBJ2-7; D unresolved. Trimming left V 3 bases short and J 2 bases short, with 5 bases between. CDR1 is DFQATT and CDR2 is SNEGSKA in the germline V gene (reference sequence). The CDR3 has 11 amino acids. CDR3 sequence (DNA): TGCAGTGCTAGTGACACCTACGAGCAGTACTTC. As protein: CSASDTYEQYF.

The chain uses TRBV5-4 and TRBJ1-3; 7 bases agree with TRBD1. J lost 0 bases, V lost 4 bases, and 4 bases had no gene match. The CDR3 has 15 residues. Germline CDR1 SGHNT, CDR2 YYREEE (reference sequence). The CDR3 spells CASSETGNSGNTIYF. The CDR3 DNA reads TGTGCCAGCAGCGAGACAGGGAACTCTGGAAACACCATATATTTT.

In nucleotides, the CDR3 is TGTGCCAGCAGCTTAGAAGCGGGAGGCACTGAAGCTTTCTTT. It yields the protein CASSLEAGGTEAFF. The chain employs TRBV7-9 and TRBJ1-1, with D hard to call. V was shortened by 1 base and J by 4 bases, with 10 bases between the two germline ends. The CDR3 runs to 14 residues. Germline values: CDR1 SEHNR, CDR2 FQNEAQ (reference sequence).

This rearrangement joins TRBV20-1 to TRBJ1-1; D gene unclear. V was cut by 6 bases and J by 2 bases, with 4 bases left in between. The germline CDR1 and CDR2 sequences are DFQATT and SNEGSKA (reference sequence). The CDR3 covers 10 residues. The CDR3 region has the DNA TGCAGTGCGGGAAACACTGAAGCTTTCTTT. It yields the protein CSAGNTEAFF.

The table lists this clone with a count of one. The genes are TRBV30 and TRBJ2-2; D not resolved. The V gene's germline CDR1 is GTSNPN and CDR2 SVGIG (reference sequence). This CDR3 comprises 14 residues. V lost 4 bases and J 3 bases, leaving 12 bases between the germline ends. The CDR3 here is CAWTVTQYTGELFF. The DNA for the CDR3 is TGTGCCTGGACGGTCACCCAATACACCGGGGAGCTGTTTTTT.

This clone was found once. The rearrangement uses TRBV30 and TRBJ1-1; possibly TRBD1 for D (5 bases). The germline V gene encodes CDR1 GTSNPN and CDR2 SVGIG (reference sequence). The V end was cut by 0 bases, the J end by 0 bases, with 8 bases between. This CDR3 has 14 residues. The CDR3 DNA reads TGTGCCTGGAGTGTGGCAGGGCTGAACACTGAAGCTTTCTTT. Amino acid sequence: CAWSVAGLNTEAFF. The full variable domain, rest sourced from reference TRBV30 and TRBJ1-1, is SQTIHQWPATLVQPVGSPLSLECTVEGTSNPNLYWYRQAAGRGLQLLFYSVGIGQISSEVPQNLSASRPQDRQFILSSKKLLLSDSGFYLCAWSVAGLNTEAFFGQGTRLTVV.